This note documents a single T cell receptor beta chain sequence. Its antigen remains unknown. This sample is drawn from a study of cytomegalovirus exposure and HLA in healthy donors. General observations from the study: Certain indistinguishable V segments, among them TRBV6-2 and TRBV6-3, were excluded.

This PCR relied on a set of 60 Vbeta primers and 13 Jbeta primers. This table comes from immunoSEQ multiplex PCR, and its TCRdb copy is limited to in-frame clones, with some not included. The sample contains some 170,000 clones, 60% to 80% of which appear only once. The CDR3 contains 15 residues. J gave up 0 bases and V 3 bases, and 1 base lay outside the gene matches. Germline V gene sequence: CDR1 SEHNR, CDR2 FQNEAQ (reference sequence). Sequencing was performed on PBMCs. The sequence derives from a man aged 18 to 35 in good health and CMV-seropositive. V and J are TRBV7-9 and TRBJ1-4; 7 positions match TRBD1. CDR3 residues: CASSFGTATNEKLFF. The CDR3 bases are TGTGCCAGCAGCTTTGGGACAGCAACTAATGAAAAACTGTTTTTT.